The next 29 T cell receptor beta chains were all read from a single sample in a study of regulatory T cells in long-lasting Graves disease. The authors built TCR beta libraries using iRepertoire HTBI primers and Arm-PCR of CDR3 regions. In TCRdb, the multiplex PCR reads were re-called with MiXCR into one record per CDR3 protein. The sample shows 450,000 or so distinct CDR3 sequences, 22% of them seen only once. The time point is: persistent/refractory GD, antithyroid drugs over 5 years with positive TRAb. Construction of the TCR library relied on RNA isolated from PBMCs. The sequences come from peripheral blood mononuclear cells (PBMCs), collected when the disease was refractory, from a patient treated with antithyroid drugs. Receptor source: a female donor with Graves disease.

Written as DNA, the CDR3 is TGCGCCAGCAGCCAAGATGAGGATCAGCCCCAGCATTTT. It specifies CASSQDEDQPQHF. The rearrangement joins TRBV4-3 to TRBJ1-5; no definite D call. This CDR3 region has 13 residues. Germline CDR1 LGHNA, CDR2 YSLEER. The germline V and J ends were trimmed by 0 bases and 5 bases, with 5 bases remaining between them.

V is TRBV6-1 and J is TRBJ2-7; either TRBD1 or TRBD2 may supply D (5 bases each). This CDR3 has 14 amino acids. Per the germline V gene, CDR1 is MNHNS and CDR2 is SASEGT. Trimming shortened V by 6 bases and J by 4 bases, and 16 bases separated the two germline ends. CDR3 in DNA: TGTGCCAGCAGCCGGGACCCAGGCATTTACGAGCAGTACTTC. Amino acids: CASSRDPGIYEQYF.

This clonotype was seen a few times. The chain is built from TRBV29-1 and TRBJ2-7; TRBD1 aligns across 9 bases. V shed 4 bases, J shed 2 bases, and the junction held 3 bases outside the gene matches. Germline lookup yields CDR1 SQVTM and CDR2 ANQGSEA. The CDR3 runs 13 residues. The chain's CDR3 is CSVVGQGTYEQYF. The CDR3 DNA follows: TGCAGCGTTGTTGGACAGGGGACCTACGAGCAGTACTTC.

The chain is built from TRBV28 and TRBJ2-3, with TRBD1 identical over 7 bases. The CDR3 runs to 17 residues. CDR1 is MDHEN and CDR2 is SYDVKM in the germline V gene. V lost 6 bases to trimming and J lost 3 bases; unmatched junction nucleotides: 15. The CDR3 region is CASSLTKGQVTTDTQYF. The CDR3 DNA is TGTGCCAGCAGCCTGACCAAAGGACAGGTAACAACAGATACGCAGTATTTT.

This clonotype appeared many times. This chain links TRBV20-1 with TRBJ2-7; 9 bases are a match to TRBD1. From germline, CDR1 is DFQATT and CDR2 SNEGSKA (reference sequence). J was trimmed by 5 bases and V by 6 bases; bases with no gene match: 14. The CDR3 is 15 amino acids. The CDR3 sequence: CSATTTTQGADEQYF. In DNA form, the CDR3 reads TGCAGTGCCACAACGACAACACAGGGGGCCGACGAGCAGTACTTC.

V usage is TRBV28 and J usage is TRBJ1-3; tentative D call: TRBD1 (5 bases). Germline V gives CDR1 MDHEN, CDR2 SYDVKM. Trimming removed 6 bases from V and 3 bases from J, with 9 bases in between. This CDR3 comprises 13 residues. CDR3 nucleotide sequence: TGTGCCAGCAGAGGGGTTTTTGGAAACACCATATATTTT. Protein: CASRGVFGNTIYF.

This clonotype appeared many times. The chain carries TRBV2 and TRBJ1-6; possibly TRBD1 for D (6 bases). Trimming took 7 bases from V and 9 from J, leaving 16 bases between them. CDR1 and CDR2 from the germline V gene are SNHLY and FYNNEI. This CDR3 spans 14 amino acids. The DNA of the CDR3 is TGTGCCAGCAACCAACAGGGTGTCGGTTCACCCCTCCACTTT. Translation gives CASNQQGVGSPLHF.

The chain couples TRBV5-4 to TRBJ1-1, with unresolved D. The CDR3 extends over 13 amino acids. Deletions cut 4 bases from V and 1 base from J, with 8 bases between. Germline V gene lookup returns CDR1 SGHNT and CDR2 YYREEE (reference sequence). In nucleotides, the CDR3 is TGTGCCAGCAGCCAGCAGACGAACACTGAAGCTTTCTTT. Translating gives CASSQQTNTEAFF.

V is TRBV25-1 and J is TRBJ1-1; D ambiguous. Germline loops: CDR1 MGHDK, CDR2 SYGVNS. This CDR3 comprises 15 residues. V was pared by 6 bases and J by 0 bases, with 14 bases between. CDR3 in amino acids: CASRRAGDMNTEAFF. Written as DNA, the CDR3 is TGTGCCAGCAGGAGGGCAGGCGATATGAACACTGAAGCTTTCTTT.

The chain employs TRBV5-1 and TRBJ2-3; 7 bases fit TRBD1. The CDR3 sequence is 15 residues long. The germline CDR1 and CDR2 sequences are SGHRS and YFSETQ. V was clipped by 6 bases and J by 2 bases; unmatched bases: 9. This CDR3 reads CASMPRDRFTDTQYF. The CDR3 region has the DNA TGCGCCAGCATGCCCCGGGACAGATTCACAGATACGCAGTATTTT.

This clonotype was seen more than once but under ten times. The chain joins TRBV12-3 or TRBV12-4 to TRBJ2-7; tentatively, D is TRBD1 (5 bases). The CDR3 is made up of 14 amino acids. V was cut by 3 bases and J by 3 bases, with 12 bases left in between. The CDR3 loop reads CASSLRGQNYEQYF. CDR3 nucleotides: TGTGCCAGCAGTTTGAGAGGACAAAACTACGAGCAGTACTTC.

This clonotype was seen at least ten times. The gene calls are TRBV28 and TRBJ2-7; weak D call: TRBD2 (6 bases). V was cut by 1 base and J by 5 bases, with 6 bases left in between. CDR1 and CDR2 from the germline V gene are MDHEN and SYDVKM. This CDR3 is built from 12 residues. The CDR3: CASSLSGDEQYF. CDR3 DNA sequence: TGTGCCAGCAGTTTATCGGGGGACGAGCAGTACTTC.

This clonotype was picked up a small number of times. This sequence joins TRBV29-1 and TRBJ2-7; 7 bases line up with TRBD1. Trimming took 5 bases from V and 0 from J; bases not matched to a gene: 4. This CDR3 comprises 13 residues. The V gene's germline CDR1 is SQVTM and CDR2 ANQGSEA. CDR3 nucleotides: TGCAGCGTTCGCAGGGGGAGCTCCTACGAGCAGTACTTC. Residues: CSVRRGSSYEQYF.

The chain uses TRBV5-1 and TRBJ2-7; D gene ambiguous. The CDR3 contains 15 residues. Trimming stripped 5 bases from V and 5 bases from J, with 20 bases between. The germline gives CDR1 SGHRS, CDR2 YFSETQ. CDR3 protein: CASSFSNPGRDEQYF. Here the CDR3 DNA reads TGCGCCAGCAGTTTCTCGAACCCCGGTCGGGACGAGCAGTACTTC.

This clonotype was seen ten or more times. The chain employs TRBV6-1 and TRBJ1-4; D gene uncertain. V was clipped by 7 bases and J by 6 bases, with 15 bases between them. Germline-derived CDR1 and CDR2 are MNHNS and SASEGT. The CDR3 sequence is 14 residues long. Here the CDR3 reads CASTYAASDEKLFF. The DNA for the CDR3 is TGTGCCAGCACCTACGCGGCCTCCGATGAAAAACTGTTTTTT.

To note about this clonotype: This clone may be a read error of a much larger clone one base away. The rearrangement links TRBV29-1 to TRBJ1-1; D perhaps matches TRBD1 (5 bases). V gave up 7 bases and J gave up 7 bases, with 19 bases separating them. The CDR3 is made up of 13 amino acids. Germline V gene data show CDR1 as SQVTM and CDR2 as ANQGSEA. The CDR3 is CSAQRGRRFEAFF. The CDR3 region has the DNA TGCAGCGCGCAGAGGGGACGGCGGTTTGAAGCTTTCTTT. Drawing the rest from reference TRBV29-1 and TRBJ1-1, the complete variable domain is SAVISQKPSRDICQRGTSLTIQCQVDSQVTMMFWYRQQPGQSLTLIATANQGSEATYESGFVIDKFPISRPNLTFSTLTVSNMSPEDSSIYLCSAQRGRRFEAFFGQGTRLTVV.

The genes are TRBV5-1 and TRBJ2-7; D unresolved. This CDR3 is built from 14 residues. The germline CDR1 and CDR2 sequences are SGHRS and YFSETQ. Trimming stripped 1 base from V and 2 bases from J, with 10 bases between. The DNA for the CDR3 is TGCGCCAGCAGCTTGACAACGACCGCCTACGAGCAGTACTTC. Amino acid sequence: CASSLTTTAYEQYF.

This clonotype was found many times. This chain links TRBV7-2 with TRBJ2-4; 11 bases match TRBD2. Unmatched junction bases numbered 6, after V lost 3 bases and J lost 8 bases. CDR1 is SGHTA, CDR2 FQGNSA, per germline. CDR3 size: 15 residues. CDR3 DNA: TGTGCCAGCAGCTTTAGCGGGAGGGCTGATCACATTCAGTACTTC. It yields the protein CASSFSGRADHIQYF.

This clonotype came up once. A read error is likely here: a far larger clone is one base away. The CDR3 region has the DNA TGTGCCAGCAGGATGGACAGTCCCACTGAAGCTTTCTTT. Its translation is CASRMDSPTEAFF. The chain combines TRBV7-8 with TRBJ1-1; D possibly corresponds to TRBD1 (6 bases). V lost 6 bases and J lost 4, with 12 bases in between. Germline V gene data show CDR1 as SGHVS and CDR2 as FQNEAQ. The CDR3 totals 13 residues.

The chain recombines TRBV6-2 or TRBV6-3 with TRBJ2-2; D is perhaps TRBD1 (5 bases). Trimming left V 3 bases short and J 0 bases short, with 8 bases between. The CDR3 has 15 residues. Looked up from germline, CDR1 is MNHEY and CDR2 is SVGEGT. The CDR3 is CASSYRRANTGELFF. The CDR3 DNA is TGTGCCAGCAGTTATCGCAGGGCGAACACCGGGGAGCTGTTTTTT.

The V and J genes are TRBV30 and TRBJ2-2; D remains ambiguous. Germline V CDR1 and CDR2: GTSNPN, SVGIG (reference sequence). The CDR3 is 15 residues long. Trimming took 4 bases from V and 3 from J, leaving 15 bases between them. The CDR3 coding sequence is TGTGCCTGGACTCAAGGTTACGCCGACACCGGGGAGCTGTTTTTT. Its protein is CAWTQGYADTGELFF.

In this sample, this clonotype turned up a few times. This chain connects TRBV19 to TRBJ2-7; 7 bases are shared with TRBD1. Germline V gene data show CDR1 as LNHDA and CDR2 as SQIVND (reference sequence). V lost 9 bases and J lost 0; bases outside the gene matches: 8. The CDR3 is 14 amino acids. DNA for the CDR3: TGTGCCAGCTCAAGGGGGCCACTCTCCTACGAGCAGTACTTC. Amino acids: CASSRGPLSYEQYF.

The V gene is TRBV10-3, the J gene TRBJ2-2; tentatively, D is TRBD1 (5 bases). This CDR3 comprises 17 residues. The germline V and J ends were trimmed by 0 bases and 2 bases, with 13 bases remaining between them. CDR1 is ENHRY, CDR2 SYGVKD, per germline. The CDR3 is CAISESTAIGNTGELFF. The CDR3 bases are TGTGCCATCAGTGAGTCGACAGCAATTGGTAACACCGGGGAGCTGTTTTTT.

This clonotype turned up a few times. The genes are TRBV20-1 and TRBJ2-2, with D possibly matching TRBD2 (5 bases). V lost 5 bases, J lost 6 bases, and 19 bases lay in between. Germline CDR1 is DFQATT and CDR2 is SNEGSKA (reference sequence). The CDR3 loop spans 15 amino acids. In nucleotides, the CDR3 is TGCAGTGCTCGTCGGACCTCGGACTTTTCCGGGGAGCTGTTTTTT. It encodes CSARRTSDFSGELFF.

This chain connects TRBV9 to TRBJ1-6; 8 bases align to TRBD1. The germline V gene encodes CDR1 SGDLS and CDR2 YYNGEE. Trimming at V came to 0 bases and at J to 7 bases, leaving 3 bases not matched to a gene. The CDR3 contains 15 residues. CDR3 coding DNA: TGTGCCAGCAGCGTAGGGAGGGACAGGAATTCACCCCTCCACTTT. Translation: CASSVGRDRNSPLHF. Together with reference TRBV9 and TRBJ1-6, the CDR3 gives the full variable domain: DSGVTQTPKHLITATGQRVTLRCSPRSGDLSVYWYQQSLDQGLQFLIQYYNGEERAKGNILERFSAQQFPDLHSELNLSSLELGDSALYFCASSVGRDRNSPLHFGNGTRLTVT.

With regard to this clonotype: Being one base from a much bigger clone, this may be a read error. The rearrangement joins TRBV6-1 to TRBJ2-5; 9 bases match TRBD2. CDR1 MNHNS and CDR2 SASEGT come from the germline V gene. Trimming at V came to 7 bases and at J to 9 bases, leaving 24 bases not matched to a gene. This CDR3 comprises 18 residues. CDR3 in amino acids: CASNTAGGLRRNSEAQYF. CDR3 DNA sequence: TGTGCCAGCAATACAGCGGGGGGCCTTCGCCGGAATTCGGAGGCCCAGTACTTC.

This clonotype was detected many times. This chain joins TRBV7-2 and TRBJ2-5; the D is unclear. Trimming took 4 bases from V and 5 from J, leaving 8 bases between them. The CDR3 is made up of 12 amino acids. The germline V gene encodes CDR1 SGHTA and CDR2 FQGNSA. The CDR3 nucleotides read TGTGCCAGCAGCTCATGGTCGGAGACCCAGTACTTC. It encodes CASSSWSETQYF.

This clonotype was recorded at least ten times. J is TRBJ2-7 and V is TRBV2; D may correspond to TRBD1 or TRBD2 (6 bases each). Between the trimmed V and J ends, which lost 6 bases and 3 bases, there was a span of 12 bases. The germline V gene has CDR1 SNHLY and CDR2 FYNNEI. This CDR3 comprises 13 residues. CDR3 amino acids: CASSPGGYYEQYF. CDR3 bases: TGTGCCAGCAGCCCCGGGGGCTACTACGAGCAGTACTTC.

This clonotype occurred many times. The chain combines TRBV7-2 with TRBJ1-4; no firm D call. This CDR3 has 13 residues. Per the germline V gene, CDR1 is SGHTA and CDR2 is FQGNSA. The V gene lost 4 bases and the J gene lost 12 bases, with 15 bases spanning the gap. The CDR3 nucleotides read TGTGCCAGCAGCTCCTACCCTGTGGTAGAACTGTTTTTT. This encodes CASSSYPVVELFF.